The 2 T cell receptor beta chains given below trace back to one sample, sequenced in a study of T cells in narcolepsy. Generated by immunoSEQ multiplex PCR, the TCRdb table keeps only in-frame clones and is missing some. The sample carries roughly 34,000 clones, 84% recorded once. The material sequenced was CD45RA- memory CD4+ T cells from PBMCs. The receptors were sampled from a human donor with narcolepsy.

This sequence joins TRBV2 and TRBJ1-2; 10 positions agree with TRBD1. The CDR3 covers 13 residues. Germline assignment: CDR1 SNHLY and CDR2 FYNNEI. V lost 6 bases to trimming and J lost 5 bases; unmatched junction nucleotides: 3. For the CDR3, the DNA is TGTGCCAGCAGCCCGGGACAGGGGTATGGCTACACCTTC. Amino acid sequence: CASSPGQGYGYTF.

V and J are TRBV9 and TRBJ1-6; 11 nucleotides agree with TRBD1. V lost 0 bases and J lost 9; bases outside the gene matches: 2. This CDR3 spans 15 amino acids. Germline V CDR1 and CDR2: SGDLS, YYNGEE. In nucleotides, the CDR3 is TGTGCCAGCAGCGTAGAGGGGACAGGGGGTTCACCCCTCCACTTT. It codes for CASSVEGTGGSPLHF.